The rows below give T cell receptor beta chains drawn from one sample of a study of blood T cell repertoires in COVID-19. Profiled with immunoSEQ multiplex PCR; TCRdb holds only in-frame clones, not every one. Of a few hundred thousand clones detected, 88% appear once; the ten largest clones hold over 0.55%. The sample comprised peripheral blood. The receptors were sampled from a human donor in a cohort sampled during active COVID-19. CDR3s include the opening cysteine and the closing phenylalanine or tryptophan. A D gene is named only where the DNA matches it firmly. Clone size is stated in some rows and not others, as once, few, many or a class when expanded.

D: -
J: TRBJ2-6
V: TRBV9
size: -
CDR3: CASSVGNRASGANVLTF
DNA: TGTGCCAGCAGCGTAGGGAACAGGGCCTCTGGGGCCAACGTCCTGACTTTC

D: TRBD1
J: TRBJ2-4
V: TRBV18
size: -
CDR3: CASSPATGGYF
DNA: TGTGCCAGCTCACCAGCGACAGGGGGGTACTTC

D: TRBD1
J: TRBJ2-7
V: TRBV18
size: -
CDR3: CASSPPSPGQGDEQYF
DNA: TGTGCCAGCTCACCACCAAGTCCGGGACAGGGGGACGAGCAGTACTTC

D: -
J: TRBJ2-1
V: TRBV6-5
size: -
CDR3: CASLRGANSYNEQFF
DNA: TGTGCCAGCCTTCGGGGGGCCAACTCCTACAATGAGCAGTTCTTC

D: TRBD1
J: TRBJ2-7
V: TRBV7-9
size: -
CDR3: CASRPRPGQGIGDEQYF
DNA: TGTGCCAGCAGACCACGACCTGGACAGGGAATCGGAGACGAGCAGTACTTC

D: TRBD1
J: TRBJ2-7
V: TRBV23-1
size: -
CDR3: CASTRTGRYEQYF
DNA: TGCGCCAGCACTCGGACAGGCCGCTACGAGCAGTACTTC

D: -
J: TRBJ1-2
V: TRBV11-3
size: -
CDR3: CASSLGKWKNGYGYTF
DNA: TGTGCCAGCAGCTTAGGAAAGTGGAAGAACGGGTACGGCTACACCTTC

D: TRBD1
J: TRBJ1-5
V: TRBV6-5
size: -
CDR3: CASSPRTGVNQPQHF
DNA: TGTGCCAGCAGTCCAAGGACAGGGGTGAATCAGCCCCAGCATTTT

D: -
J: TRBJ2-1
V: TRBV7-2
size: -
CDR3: CASSTTPRTGSSYNEQFF
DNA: TGTGCCAGCAGCACGACTCCACGTACAGGGAGCTCCTACAATGAGCAGTTCTTC

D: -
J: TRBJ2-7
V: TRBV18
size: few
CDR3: CASSPLRDSLDQYF
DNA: TGTGCCAGCTCACCACTCCGGGACTCCCTGGATCAGTACTTC

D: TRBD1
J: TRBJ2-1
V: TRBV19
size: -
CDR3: CGTGLSYNEQFF
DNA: TGCGGGACAGGGCTATCCTACAATGAGCAGTTCTTC

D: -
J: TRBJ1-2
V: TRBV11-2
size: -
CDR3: CASSRPGQGSYGYTF
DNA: TGTGCCAGCAGCCGTCCGGGGCAGGGGAGCTATGGCTACACCTTC

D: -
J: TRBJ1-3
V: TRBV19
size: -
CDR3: CASTGLSSGNTIYF
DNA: TGTGCCAGTACAGGTTTAAGCTCTGGAAACACCATATATTTT

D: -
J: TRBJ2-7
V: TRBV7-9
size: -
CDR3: CASSYSSYEQYF
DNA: TGTGCCAGCAGCTACAGCTCCTACGAGCAGTACTTC

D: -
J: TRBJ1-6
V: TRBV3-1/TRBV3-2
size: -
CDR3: CASSQGRRPARLYNSPLHF
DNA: TGTGCCAGCAGCCAAGGAAGGCGGCCCGCTAGGCTGTATAATTCACCCCTCCACTTT

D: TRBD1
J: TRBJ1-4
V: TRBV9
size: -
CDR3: CASSEGTVPNEKLFF
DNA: TGTGCCAGCAGCGAAGGGACAGTGCCTAATGAAAAACTGTTTTTT

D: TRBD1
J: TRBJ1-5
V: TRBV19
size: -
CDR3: CASSIVRTGNQPQHF
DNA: TGTGCCAGTAGTATAGTGAGGACAGGAAATCAGCCCCAGCATTTT

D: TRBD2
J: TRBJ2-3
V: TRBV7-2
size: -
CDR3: CASRLGTSGGASDTQYF
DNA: TGTGCCAGCAGATTGGGGACTAGCGGGGGGGCATCAGATACGCAGTATTTT

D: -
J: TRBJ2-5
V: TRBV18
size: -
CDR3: CASSRERETQYF
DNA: TGTGCCAGCTCACGGGAGCGGGAGACCCAGTACTTC

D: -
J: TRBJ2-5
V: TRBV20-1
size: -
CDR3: CSASGAGGETQYF
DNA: TGCAGTGCTAGTGGTGCAGGGGGGGAGACCCAGTACTTC

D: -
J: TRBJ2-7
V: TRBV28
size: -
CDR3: CASMLDRERHEQYF
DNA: TGTGCCAGCATGCTAGACCGGGAGAGGCACGAGCAGTACTTC

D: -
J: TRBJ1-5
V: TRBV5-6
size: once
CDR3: CASSLAAGTGINQPQHF
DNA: TGTGCCAGCAGCTTGGCTGCGGGCACTGGGATTAATCAGCCCCAGCATTTT

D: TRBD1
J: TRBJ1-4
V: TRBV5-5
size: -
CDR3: CASSTRTGEGEKLFF
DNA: TGTGCCAGCAGCACGAGGACAGGGGAGGGTGAAAAACTGTTTTTT

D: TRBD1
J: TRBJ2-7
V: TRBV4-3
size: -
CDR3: CASSPQQGPSYEQYF
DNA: TGCGCCAGCAGCCCGCAACAGGGGCCGTCCTACGAGCAGTACTTC

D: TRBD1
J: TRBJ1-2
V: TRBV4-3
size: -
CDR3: CASSQDWGQVNYGYTF
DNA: TGCGCCAGCAGCCAAGATTGGGGACAGGTCAACTATGGCTACACCTTC

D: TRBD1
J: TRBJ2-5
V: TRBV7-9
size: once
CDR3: CASSLRWGNRGETQYF
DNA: TGTGCCAGCAGCTTACGGTGGGGTAACAGGGGAGAGACCCAGTACTTC

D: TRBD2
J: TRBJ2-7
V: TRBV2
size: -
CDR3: CASSESASGEQYF
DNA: TGTGCCAGCAGTGAATCGGCTAGCGGTGAGCAGTACTTC

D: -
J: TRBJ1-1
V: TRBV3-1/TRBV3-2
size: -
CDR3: CASSQFIKGGEAFF
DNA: TGTGCCAGCAGCCAATTCATAAAGGGAGGTGAAGCTTTCTTT

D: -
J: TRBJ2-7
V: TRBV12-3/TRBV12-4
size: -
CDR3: CASSPRGIEQYF
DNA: TGTGCCAGCAGTCCCCGCGGTATCGAGCAGTACTTC

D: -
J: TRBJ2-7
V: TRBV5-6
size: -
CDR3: CASSLSAASYEQYF
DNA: TGTGCCAGCAGCTTAAGCGCAGCCTCCTACGAGCAGTACTTC

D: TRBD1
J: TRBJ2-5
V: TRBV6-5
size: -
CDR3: CASSLDRVKTQYF
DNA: TGTGCCAGCAGCCTCGACAGGGTGAAGACCCAGTACTTC

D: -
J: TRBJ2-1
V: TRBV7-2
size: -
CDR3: CASSLRQRPTSYNEQFF
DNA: TGTGCCAGCAGCTTACGGCAGCGCCCTACCTCCTACAATGAGCAGTTCTTC

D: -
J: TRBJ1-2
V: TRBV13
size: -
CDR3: CASSLALTEIPYGYTF
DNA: TGTGCCAGCAGCTTAGCCCTGACAGAGATCCCCTATGGCTACACCTTC

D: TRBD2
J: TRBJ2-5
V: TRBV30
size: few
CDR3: CAWSPGAASGGKTQYF
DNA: TGTGCCTGGAGTCCTGGAGCGGCTAGCGGGGGAAAGACCCAGTACTTC

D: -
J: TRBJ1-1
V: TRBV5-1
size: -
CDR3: CASSSGRVDTEAFF
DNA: TGCGCCAGCAGCTCGGGGAGGGTCGACACTGAAGCTTTCTTT

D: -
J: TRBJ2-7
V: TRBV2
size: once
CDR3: CASSETGVRPYEQYF
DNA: TGTGCCAGCAGTGAGACGGGGGTGAGACCCTACGAGCAGTACTTC

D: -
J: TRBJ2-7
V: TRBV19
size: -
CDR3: CASSMVGGPGTYEQYF
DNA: TGTGCCAGTAGTATGGTGGGCGGGCCTGGAACCTACGAGCAGTACTTC